This T cell receptor beta chain comes out of a study of blood T cell repertoires in COVID-19. Study-level background: COVID-19 samples, acute and convalescent, were from the United States, Italy and Spain. Sample material is recorded as cDNA or gDNA derived from T cells, B-cell-depleted T cells, or PBMCs.

Germline V CDR1 and CDR2: GTSNPN, SVGIG (reference sequence). The V gene lost 6 bases and the J gene lost 5 bases, with 16 bases spanning the gap. The CDR3 runs to 13 residues. In the source study's methods: Using reference gene primer amplification, nucleated cell counts were estimated. Produced via immunoSEQ multiplex PCR; TCRdb's table is partial and in-frame only. D and trimming were read from the DNA, whereas the V and J calls and clone size are those reported in that table. The data hold about 520,000 clones, with 80% to 90% observed a single time. The TCR was taken from a human donor in a cohort sampled during active COVID-19. This rearrangement joins TRBV30 to TRBJ1-1; D is unresolved. Sequenced input: peripheral blood. The CDR3 sequence: CACTLQVRTEAFF. CDR3 in DNA: TGTGCCTGCACCCTCCAGGTACGGACTGAAGCTTTCTTT. The entire variable domain, with the rest obtained from reference TRBV30 and TRBJ1-1, is as follows: SQTIHQWPATLVQPVGSPLSLECTVEGTSNPNLYWYRQAAGRGLQLLFYSVGIGQISSEVPQNLSASRPQDRQFILSSKKLLLSDSGFYLCACTLQVRTEAFFGQGTRLTVV.